This T cell receptor (beta chain) derives from a study of molecular identifiers for immune sequencing clone quantification. This clonotype was recorded at least ten times. TCRdb re-analysed the PCR reads in MiXCR, keeping a single row per CDR3 protein. This repertoire shows approximately 500,000 distinct CDR3 sequences, 20% to 25% found once; its top ten account for under 0.85%. What was sequenced was naive CD8+ T cells from blood, with Jurkat cell RNA spiked in. Regarding subset: FACS-sorted CD8+CD4-CCR7+CD45RA+ naive T cells. The sequence was obtained from a human donor in good health. Some libraries in this study had Jurkat cell RNA spiked in.

The CDR3 loop is CASSLSLRLAGATDTQYF. In DNA form, the CDR3 reads TGTGCCAGCAGCTTATCGCTACGGCTAGCGGGGGCCACAGATACGCAGTATTTT. The V call is TRBV5-6, the J call TRBJ2-3, with 10 bases fitting TRBD2. From germline, CDR1 is SGHDT and CDR2 YYEEEE. The CDR3 is made up of 18 amino acids. V was pared by 2 bases and J by 2 bases, with 11 bases of the junction left unmatched.